Listed below are T cell receptor beta chains from one sample, sequenced in a study of blood T cell repertoires in COVID-19. The repertoire was sequenced with immunoSEQ multiplex PCR; TCRdb's copy has only in-frame clones and lacks some. The sample has about 49,000 clones; roughly nine tenths are singletons. Sequenced input: peripheral blood. The receptors originated from a human donor in a cohort sampled during active COVID-19. CDR3s include the opening cysteine and the closing phenylalanine or tryptophan.

V | CDR3
TRBV5-4 | CASTARKTGGLGYTF
TRBV11-2 | CASSSFYGIYYGYTF
TRBV10-3 | CAISTGTGDVYEQYF
TRBV2 | CASGYGTVKITEAFF
TRBV7-3 | CASSAGQDNEQFF
TRBV7-2 | CASSLGQFREKLFF
TRBV3-1/TRBV3-2 | CASSQEGTGRSHF
TRBV6-6 | CASSRAQREHAYEQYF
TRBV15 | CATSSPLFTGELFF
TRBV27 | CASNDYTDTQYF
TRBV11-2 | CASSLPNRGGYTF
TRBV11-2 | CASSFTGWGQANGYTF
TRBV11-1 | CASSRDSEETQYF
TRBV5-1 | CASSFEQGLSGNTIYF
TRBV21-1 | CASSKQGGGGYTF
TRBV7-2 | CASSPQTGVGNSPLHF
TRBV7-8 | CASRSPDSPRGEQFF
TRBV18 | CASSPGLGTSYEQYF
TRBV9 | CASGNTFGQPQHF
TRBV5-4 | CASSRQDSGNTIYF
TRBV6-1 | CASSESSWRKSPLGYTF
TRBV6-1 | CASSEAQSGNSPLHF
TRBV11-3 | CASSPGRGDPNEQFF
TRBV4-1 | CASSPATRSTDTQYF
TRBV19 | CASSRQRSGNTIYF
TRBV6-5 | CASSRWGRSNSPLHF
TRBV18 | CASSYSQNTEAFF
TRBV20-1 | CSASRGGTGYLSNQPQHF
TRBV18 | CASSNLSPGSDEKLFF
TRBV28 | CASSRMVTKAGHEKLFF
TRBV18 | CASSRRDTIYNEQFF
TRBV5-5 | CASSFTGSRGVQPDTQYF
TRBV6-5 | CASSSKQGGSYEQYF
TRBV4-1 | CASSQEGLAGAPSTDTQYF
TRBV7-9 | CASSGETGELFF
TRBV28 | CASSFGGLGNTIYF
TRBV25-1 | CASSEISTGVEKLFF
TRBV5-1 | CASSLVAGNNQPQHF
TRBV28 | CASSLGTGRVVGTEAFF
TRBV9 | CASTAGEPQHF
TRBV6-6 | CASSRGQGAQPQHF